Listed here are 22 T cell receptor beta chains from one sample, sequenced in a study of T cell changes during pregnancy in multiple sclerosis. Sequencing was performed with immunoSEQ multiplex PCR; in TCRdb, only in-frame clones are kept and a portion is missing. This sample carries 60,000 to 90,000 clones, around 89% of them seen once, and the ten largest clones take 1.5% to 2%. The sequences come from peripheral blood, collected before pregnancy. Receptors were obtained from a female donor with multiple sclerosis, enrolled in a pregnancy study.

Details on this clone: This CDR3 is also generated by other DNA sequences in the sample. In DNA, the CDR3 is TGTGCCAGCAGCCCCGAACGCGGCAATCAGCCCCAGCATTTT. Translated: CASSPERGNQPQHF. The rearrangement uses TRBV2 and TRBJ1-5; D unclear. Looked up from germline, CDR1 is SNHLY and CDR2 is FYNNEI. The CDR3 has 14 residues. Trimming stripped 6 bases from V and 2 bases from J, with 11 bases between.

The chain combines TRBV7-2 with TRBJ2-2; no firm D call. Germline-derived CDR1 and CDR2 are SGHTA and FQGNSA. V lost 1 base, J lost 7 bases, and 4 bases lay in between. The CDR3 runs 12 residues. The CDR3 DNA reads as TGTGCCAGCAGCTTAGGACTCGGGGAGCTGTTTTTT. Translation: CASSLGLGELFF.

This clone was seen a handful of times. This specimen includes other DNA sequences encoding the same CDR3. The chain employs TRBV7-9 and TRBJ1-1; tentative D call: TRBD1 (6 bases). The CDR3 runs to 13 residues. Germline V gene sequence: CDR1 SEHNR, CDR2 FQNEAQ (reference sequence). Trimming shortened V by 3 bases and J by 5 bases, and 10 bases separated the two germline ends. The CDR3 sequence: CASSLEGGTEAFF. DNA for the CDR3: TGTGCCAGCAGCTTGGAAGGGGGAACTGAAGCTTTCTTT.

The chain carries TRBV2 and TRBJ2-6; tentatively, D is TRBD1 (5 bases). The CDR3 consists of 17 residues. Trimming took 7 bases from V and 3 from J, leaving 19 bases between them. Germline V gives CDR1 SNHLY, CDR2 FYNNEI. The CDR3 bases are TGTGCCAGCATCTTCGGTCAGGGTATAGGTGGGGCCAACGTCCTGACTTTC. Amino acids: CASIFGQGIGGANVLTF. The full variable domain, with the rest looked up from reference TRBV2 and TRBJ2-6, is EPEVTQTPSHQVTQMGQEVILRCVPISNHLYFYWYRQILGQKVEFLVSFYNNEISEKSEIFDDQFSVERPDGSNFTLKIRSTKLEDSAMYFCASIFGQGIGGANVLTFGAGSRLTVL.

The CDR3 sequence is CASSGLDSSTDTQYF. Here the CDR3 DNA reads TGCGCCAGCAGTGGGCTGGACAGTAGCACAGATACGCAGTATTTT. The chain couples TRBV10-1 to TRBJ2-3, with TRBD1 as a possible D gene (6 bases). V was shortened by 4 bases and J by 0 bases, with 11 bases between the two germline ends. The CDR3 spans 15 residues. CDR1 is WNHNN and CDR2 is SYGVQD in the germline V gene (reference sequence).

This chain links TRBV30 with TRBJ1-4, with no clear D. Germline V CDR1 and CDR2: GTSNPN, SVGIG (reference sequence). The V end lost 1 base, the J end lost 4 bases, and 7 bases lay between the germline ends. The length of the CDR3 is 13 residues. This CDR3 reads CAWSEGSNEKLFF. The DNA for the CDR3 is TGTGCCTGGAGTGAAGGGAGTAATGAAAAACTGTTTTTT.

There are a few counts of this clone. The chain combines TRBV30 with TRBJ1-3, with D unclear. Trimming took 4 bases from V and 4 from J, leaving 11 bases between them. This CDR3 region has 13 residues. Germline CDR1 and CDR2: GTSNPN and SVGIG (reference sequence). DNA for the CDR3: TGTGCCTGGAATAGGAGATCCGGAAACACCATATATTTT. It yields the protein CAWNRRSGNTIYF. The entire variable domain, with the rest obtained from reference TRBV30 and TRBJ1-3, is as follows: SQTIHQWPATLVQPVGSPLSLECTVEGTSNPNLYWYRQAAGRGLQLLFYSVGIGQISSEVPQNLSASRPQDRQFILSSKKLLLSDSGFYLCAWNRRSGNTIYFGEGSWLTVV.

The genes are TRBV5-1 and TRBJ2-1; tentative D call: TRBD2 (7 bases). Per germline, CDR1 SGHRS and CDR2 YFSETQ. The CDR3 has 19 amino acids. Between the trimmed V and J ends, which lost 5 bases and 6 bases, there was a span of 30 bases. This CDR3 reads CASSPRGGRGVSWGNEQFF. The DNA for the CDR3 is TGCGCCAGCAGTCCCCGCGGGGGCCGGGGGGTAAGCTGGGGCAATGAGCAGTTCTTC.

V is TRBV9 and J is TRBJ1-2, with 10 bases matching TRBD1. CDR3 size: 15 residues. CDR1 is SGDLS, CDR2 YYNGEE, per germline. J gave up 8 bases and V 3 bases, and 10 bases lay outside the gene matches. The CDR3 region is CASSARQGASDGYTF. In nucleotides, the CDR3 is TGTGCCAGCAGCGCGCGACAGGGGGCGTCAGACGGCTACACCTTC.

The rearrangement links TRBV15 to TRBJ2-2; TRBD1 matches at 7 bases. After removal of 4 bases from V and 6 bases from J, the junction contained 8 bases not matched to a gene. There are 15 residues in the CDR3. CDR1 is LNHNV and CDR2 is YYDKDF in the germline V gene (reference sequence). CDR3 sequence reads: CATSIDRVTAGELFF. The CDR3 coding sequence is TGTGCCACCAGCATAGACAGGGTTACGGCCGGGGAGCTGTTTTTT.

CDR3 sequence reads: CAWIRGAPTGGGYTF. CDR3 nucleotides: TGTGCCTGGATCCGGGGCGCTCCAACAGGGGGTGGCTACACCTTC. The chain combines TRBV30 with TRBJ1-2, with 8 bases identical to TRBD1. Germline V CDR1 and CDR2: GTSNPN, SVGIG (reference sequence). With V trimmed by 4 bases and J by 7 bases, 14 bases remained unmatched. The CDR3 contains 15 residues.

The chain is built from TRBV9 and TRBJ1-2; no definite D call. The V gene lost 4 bases and the J gene lost 8 bases, with 18 bases spanning the gap. The germline V gene encodes CDR1 SGDLS and CDR2 YYNGEE. CDR3 length: 14 residues. The CDR3 is CASSPDIRAGGYTF. In DNA, the CDR3 is TGTGCCAGCAGCCCGGATATTCGGGCGGGGGGCTACACCTTC.

This chain connects TRBV28 to TRBJ2-7; D gene unclear. The CDR3 is made up of 13 amino acids. Looked up from germline, CDR1 is MDHEN and CDR2 is SYDVKM. V lost 6 bases to trimming and J lost 7 bases, with 16 bases between them. This chain's CDR3 is CASSRGMAREQYF. The DNA of the CDR3 is TGTGCCAGCAGCAGAGGAATGGCTAGGGAGCAGTACTTC.

This chain uses TRBV28 with TRBJ1-3; D is perhaps TRBD1 (6 bases). There are 16 residues in the CDR3. Germline CDR1 MDHEN, CDR2 SYDVKM. V was shortened by 0 bases and J by 4 bases, with 13 bases between the two germline ends. The CDR3, as DNA: TGTGCCAGCAGTTTATGGGGGGCCGAGATAGGAAACACCATATATTTT. This codes for CASSLWGAEIGNTIYF.

The J gene is TRBJ2-1, the V gene TRBV7-8; 10 positions match TRBD2. The germline V gene encodes CDR1 SGHVS and CDR2 FQNEAQ. After removal of 4 bases from V and 4 bases from J, the junction contained 10 bases not matched to a gene. This CDR3 is built from 17 residues. CDR3 DNA: TGTGCCAGCAGCTCAGGGACTAGCGCCACCGTTTACAATGAGCAGTTCTTC. Amino acid sequence: CASSSGTSATVYNEQFF.

This clone was seen once. The J gene is TRBJ2-2, the V gene TRBV5-6; 12 positions match TRBD2. Germline-derived CDR1 and CDR2 are SGHDT and YYEEEE. This CDR3 has 17 residues. Trimming removed 3 bases from V and 7 bases from J; junction bases left unmatched: 10. DNA for the CDR3: TGTGCCAGCAGCTCCGGAATACTAGCGGGGGGCGGCGGGGAGCTGTTTTTT. Protein product: CASSSGILAGGGGELFF.

The V gene is TRBV27, the J gene TRBJ2-7; a weak D match, TRBD1 (5 bases). The CDR3 contains 14 residues. Trimming stripped 5 bases from V and 4 bases from J, with 15 bases between. Germline V gene data show CDR1 as MNHEY and CDR2 as SMNVEV (reference sequence). The CDR3: CASSLPGREYEQYF. Written as DNA, the CDR3 is TGTGCCAGCAGTCTACCGGGCAGGGAATACGAGCAGTACTTC.

This clone has just a few counts. The genes are TRBV2 and TRBJ1-5, with TRBD1 as a possible D gene (5 bases). CDR1 SNHLY and CDR2 FYNNEI come from the germline V gene. The length of the CDR3 is 15 residues. V dropped 8 bases and J dropped 0 bases, with 14 bases sitting between them. The CDR3 region has the DNA TGTGCCAGCCAACGTGGCAGGGCTAGCAATCAGCCCCAGCATTTT. It yields the protein CASQRGRASNQPQHF.

The genes are TRBV28 and TRBJ1-5, with D tentatively TRBD1 (5 bases). Trimming left V 8 bases short and J 6 bases short, with 17 bases between. The CDR3 is 14 residues long. Germline values: CDR1 MDHEN, CDR2 SYDVKM. The CDR3 DNA reads TGTGCCAGCTTGGAGGGGAGGGAGAGTCAGCCCCAGCATTTT. Its translation is CASLEGRESQPQHF.

The genes are TRBV9 and TRBJ2-5; tentative D call: TRBD1 (5 bases). V dropped 4 bases and J dropped 0 bases, with 13 bases sitting between them. The CDR3 is made up of 15 amino acids. Germline V lookup: CDR1 SGDLS, CDR2 YYNGEE. The CDR3 protein is CASSPQMGHQETQYF. Written as DNA, the CDR3 is TGTGCCAGCAGCCCCCAGATGGGGCACCAAGAGACCCAGTACTTC.

The V gene is TRBV4-1, the J gene TRBJ1-5, with D maybe TRBD1 (6 bases). CDR1 MGHRA and CDR2 YSYEKL come from the germline V gene. The germline V and J ends were trimmed by 0 bases and 3 bases, with 15 bases remaining between them. The CDR3 covers 17 residues. The DNA for the CDR3 is TGCGCCAGCAGCCAAGAAGCGGGGGGCTTTGTCAATCAGCCCCAGCATTTT. Translation: CASSQEAGGFVNQPQHF.

The rearrangement joins TRBV7-3 to TRBJ1-1; D is perhaps TRBD1 (5 bases). CDR3 length equals 14 residues. V dropped 1 base and J dropped 4 bases, with 10 bases sitting between them. Germline-derived CDR1 and CDR2 are SGHTA and FQGTGA. CDR3 bases: TGTGCCAGCAGCTTAAATAGGGGTTCCACTGAAGCTTTCTTT. Translation: CASSLNRGSTEAFF.